This TCR beta chain emerged from a study of CD8 T cells in Susac syndrome. The wider study: When blood was collected, patients with Susac syndrome were therapy-naive, were taking corticosteroids, or were receiving intravenous immunoglobulin alone.

An amount of RNA that ranged from roughly 0.45 to 1 ug was reverse transcribed with random hexamers. The method of amplification for TCR beta CDR3 was immunoSEQ multiplex PCR, covering 54 Vbeta and 13 Jbeta. TCRdb passed the immunoSEQ multiplex PCR reads through MiXCR, listing each CDR3 protein once. Among roughly 150,000 distinct CDR3 sequences listed, approximately 95% were seen once. Broader study findings: Where Susac syndrome CD4+ T cell repertoires were concerned, no clonal expansion was evident.

A word on this clonotype: Its specificity is unknown.

The diagnostic criteria for definite or probable disease, as recently defined, were met by the patients with Susac syndrome. Germline CDR1 reads LGHNA; CDR2 reads YSLEER. The V end was cut by 4 bases, the J end by 0 bases, with 10 bases between. This CDR3 has 14 residues. The sequenced sample was CD4+ T cells from PBMCs. This rearrangement joins TRBV4-3 to TRBJ2-7; D unresolved. The receptor was isolated from a human donor with Susac syndrome. The CDR3 DNA reads as TGCGCCAGCAGCCGGACCAAAAGCTCCTACGAGCAGTACTTC. It yields the protein CASSRTKSSYEQYF.